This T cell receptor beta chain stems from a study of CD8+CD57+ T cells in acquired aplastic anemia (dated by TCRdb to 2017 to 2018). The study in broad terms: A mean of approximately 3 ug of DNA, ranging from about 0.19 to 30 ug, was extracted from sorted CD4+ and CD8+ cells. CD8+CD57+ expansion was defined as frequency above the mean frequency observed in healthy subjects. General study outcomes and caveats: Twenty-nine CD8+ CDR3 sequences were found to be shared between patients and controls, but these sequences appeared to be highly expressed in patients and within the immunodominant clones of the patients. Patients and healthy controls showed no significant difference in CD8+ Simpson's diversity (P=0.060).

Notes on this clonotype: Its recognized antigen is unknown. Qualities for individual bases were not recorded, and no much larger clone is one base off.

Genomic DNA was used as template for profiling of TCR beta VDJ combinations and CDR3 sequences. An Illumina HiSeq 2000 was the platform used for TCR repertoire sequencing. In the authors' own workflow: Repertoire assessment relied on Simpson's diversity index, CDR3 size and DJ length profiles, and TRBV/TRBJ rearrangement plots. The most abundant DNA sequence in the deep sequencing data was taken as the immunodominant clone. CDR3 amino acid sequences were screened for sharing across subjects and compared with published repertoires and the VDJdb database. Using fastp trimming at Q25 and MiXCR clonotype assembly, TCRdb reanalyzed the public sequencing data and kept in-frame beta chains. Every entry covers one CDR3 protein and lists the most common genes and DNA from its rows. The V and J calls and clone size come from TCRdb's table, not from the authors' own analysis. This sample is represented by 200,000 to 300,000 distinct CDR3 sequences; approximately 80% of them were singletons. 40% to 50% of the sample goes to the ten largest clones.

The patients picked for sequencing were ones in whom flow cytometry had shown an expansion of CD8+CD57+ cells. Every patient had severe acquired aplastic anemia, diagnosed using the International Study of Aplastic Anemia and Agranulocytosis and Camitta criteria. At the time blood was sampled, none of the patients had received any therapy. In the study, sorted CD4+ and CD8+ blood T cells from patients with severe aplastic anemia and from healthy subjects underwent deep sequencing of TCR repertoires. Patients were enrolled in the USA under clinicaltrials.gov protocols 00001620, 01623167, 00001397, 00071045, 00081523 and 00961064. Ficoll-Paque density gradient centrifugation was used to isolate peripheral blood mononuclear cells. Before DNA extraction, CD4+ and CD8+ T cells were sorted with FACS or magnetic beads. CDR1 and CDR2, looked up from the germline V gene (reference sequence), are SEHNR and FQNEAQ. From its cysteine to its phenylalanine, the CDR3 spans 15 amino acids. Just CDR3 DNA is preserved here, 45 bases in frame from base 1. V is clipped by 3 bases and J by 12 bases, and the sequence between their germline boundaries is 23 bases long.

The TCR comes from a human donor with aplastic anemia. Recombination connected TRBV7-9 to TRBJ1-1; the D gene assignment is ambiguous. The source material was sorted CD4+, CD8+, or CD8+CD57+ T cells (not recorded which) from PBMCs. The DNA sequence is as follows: TGTGCCAGCAGCTTTGCTAGCGCAAGGAGCACTTCTTCTTTCTTT. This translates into CASSFASARSTSSFF.